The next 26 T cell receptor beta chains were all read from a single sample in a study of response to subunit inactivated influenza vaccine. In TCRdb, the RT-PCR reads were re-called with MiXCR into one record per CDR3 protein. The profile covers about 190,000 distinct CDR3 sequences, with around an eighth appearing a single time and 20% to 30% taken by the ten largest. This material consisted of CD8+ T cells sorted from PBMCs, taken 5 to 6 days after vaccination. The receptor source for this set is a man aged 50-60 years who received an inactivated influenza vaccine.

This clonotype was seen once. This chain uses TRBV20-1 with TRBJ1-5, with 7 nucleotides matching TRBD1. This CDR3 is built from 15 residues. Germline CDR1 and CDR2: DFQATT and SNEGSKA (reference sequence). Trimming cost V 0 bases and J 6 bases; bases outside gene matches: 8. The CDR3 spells CSARDLAGGGQPQHF. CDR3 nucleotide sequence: TGCAGTGCTAGAGATCTGGCAGGGGGAGGTCAGCCCCAGCATTTT.

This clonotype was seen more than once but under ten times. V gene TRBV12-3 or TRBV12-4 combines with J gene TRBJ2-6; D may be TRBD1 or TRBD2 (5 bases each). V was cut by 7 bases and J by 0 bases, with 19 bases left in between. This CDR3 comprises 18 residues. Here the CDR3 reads CASTLLGTVSSGANVLTF. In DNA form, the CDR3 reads TGTGCCAGCACTCTCCTCGGGACGGTCTCCTCTGGGGCCAACGTCCTGACTTTC.

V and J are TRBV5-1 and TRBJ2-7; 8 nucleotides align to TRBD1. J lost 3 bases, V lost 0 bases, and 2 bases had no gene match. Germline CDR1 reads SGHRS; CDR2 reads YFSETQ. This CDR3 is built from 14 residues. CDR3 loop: CASSLVDRVYEQYF. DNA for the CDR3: TGCGCCAGCAGCTTGGTGGACAGGGTCTACGAGCAGTACTTC.

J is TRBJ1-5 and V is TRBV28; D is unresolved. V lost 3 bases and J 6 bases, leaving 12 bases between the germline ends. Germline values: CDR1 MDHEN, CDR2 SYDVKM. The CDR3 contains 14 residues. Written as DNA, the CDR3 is TGTGCCAGCAGTTTCAGAGGGAGCGGTCAGCCCCAGCATTTT. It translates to CASSFRGSGQPQHF.

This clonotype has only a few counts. CDR3 nucleotide sequence: TGTGCCAGCAGTCCGGAGCGGGAGACCTACGAGCAGTACTTC. Protein sequence: CASSPERETYEQYF. This sequence joins TRBV28 and TRBJ2-7, with TRBD2 matching over 8 bases. This CDR3 has 14 amino acids. Losses at the gene ends were 5 bases for V and 2 bases for J; bases not matched to a gene: 5. Germline V gene sequence: CDR1 MDHEN, CDR2 SYDVKM.

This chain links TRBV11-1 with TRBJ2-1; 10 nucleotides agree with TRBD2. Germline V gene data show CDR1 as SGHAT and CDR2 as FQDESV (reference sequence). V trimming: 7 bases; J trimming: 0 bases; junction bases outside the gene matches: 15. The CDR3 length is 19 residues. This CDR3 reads CASIFRLAGDRSSYNEQFF. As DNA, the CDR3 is TGTGCCAGCATTTTTCGGCTAGCGGGGGATAGAAGCTCCTACAATGAGCAGTTCTTC.

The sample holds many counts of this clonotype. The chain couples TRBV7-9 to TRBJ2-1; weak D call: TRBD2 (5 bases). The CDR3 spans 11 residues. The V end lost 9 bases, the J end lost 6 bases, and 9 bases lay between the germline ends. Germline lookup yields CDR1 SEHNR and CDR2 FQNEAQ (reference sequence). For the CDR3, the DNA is TGTGCCAGGGAAGAGGGCAATGAGCAGTTCTTC. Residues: CAREEGNEQFF.

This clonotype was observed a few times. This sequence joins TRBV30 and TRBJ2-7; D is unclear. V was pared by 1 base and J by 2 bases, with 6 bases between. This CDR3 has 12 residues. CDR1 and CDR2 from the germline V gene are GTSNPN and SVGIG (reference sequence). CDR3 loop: CAWSGAAYEQYF. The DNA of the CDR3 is TGTGCCTGGAGTGGGGCAGCCTACGAGCAGTACTTC.

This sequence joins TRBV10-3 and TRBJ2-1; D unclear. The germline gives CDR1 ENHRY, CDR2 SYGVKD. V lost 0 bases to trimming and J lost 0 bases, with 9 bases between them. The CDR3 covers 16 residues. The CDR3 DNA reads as TGTGCCATCAGTGAGTCACAAGTAAGCTCCTACAATGAGCAGTTCTTC. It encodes CAISESQVSSYNEQFF.

CDR3 amino acids: CASSPVTSGSYEQFF. The CDR3 coding sequence is TGTGCCAGCAGTCCCGTAACTAGCGGGAGCTATGAGCAGTTCTTC. This chain joins TRBV7-3 and TRBJ2-1; 11 nucleotides align to TRBD2. V lost 6 bases and J lost 8; bases outside the gene matches: 9. Germline V gene sequence: CDR1 SGHTA, CDR2 FQGTGA. This CDR3 contains 15 residues. Looking up the rest from reference TRBV7-3 and TRBJ2-1 gives the full variable domain: GAGVSQTPSNKVTEKGKYVELRCDPISGHTALYWYRQSLGQGPEFLIYFQGTGAADDSGLPNDRFFAVRPEGSVSTLKIQRTERGDSAVYLCASSPVTSGSYEQFFGPGTRLTVL.

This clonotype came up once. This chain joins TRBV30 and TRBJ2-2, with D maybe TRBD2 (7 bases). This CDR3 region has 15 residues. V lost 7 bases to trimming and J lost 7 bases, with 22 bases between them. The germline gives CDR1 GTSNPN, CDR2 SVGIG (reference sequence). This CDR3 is CASLPPGGGFGELFF. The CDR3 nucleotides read TGTGCCTCACTTCCACCGGGCGGGGGCTTCGGGGAGCTGTTTTTT.

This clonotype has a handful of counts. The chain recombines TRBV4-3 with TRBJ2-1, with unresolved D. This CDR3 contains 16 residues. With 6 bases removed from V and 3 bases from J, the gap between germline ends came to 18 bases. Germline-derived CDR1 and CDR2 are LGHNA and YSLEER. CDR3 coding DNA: TGCGCCAGCAGTCAGTTGGTGGGCTCTATCTACAATGAGCAGTTCTTC. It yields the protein CASSQLVGSIYNEQFF.

CDR3 amino acids: CAIRKATGELFF. CDR3 bases: TGTGCCATCCGAAAAGCCACCGGGGAGCTGTTTTTT. The gene calls are TRBV6-5 and TRBJ2-2, with D unclear. Germline values: CDR1 MNHEY, CDR2 SVGAGI. Trimming removed 10 bases from V and 4 bases from J, with 10 bases in between. CDR3 size: 12 residues.

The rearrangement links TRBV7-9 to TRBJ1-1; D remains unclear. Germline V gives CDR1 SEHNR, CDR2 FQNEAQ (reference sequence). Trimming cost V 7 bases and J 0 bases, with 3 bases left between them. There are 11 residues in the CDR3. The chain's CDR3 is CASIVNTEAFF. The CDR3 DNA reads TGTGCCAGCATCGTGAACACTGAAGCTTTCTTT.

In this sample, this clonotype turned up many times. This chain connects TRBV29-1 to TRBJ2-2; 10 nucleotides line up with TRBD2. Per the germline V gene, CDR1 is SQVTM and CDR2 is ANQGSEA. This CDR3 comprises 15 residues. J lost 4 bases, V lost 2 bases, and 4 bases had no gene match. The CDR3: CSVERTSGRTGELFF. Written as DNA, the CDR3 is TGCAGCGTTGAACGGACTAGCGGACGCACCGGGGAGCTGTTTTTT.

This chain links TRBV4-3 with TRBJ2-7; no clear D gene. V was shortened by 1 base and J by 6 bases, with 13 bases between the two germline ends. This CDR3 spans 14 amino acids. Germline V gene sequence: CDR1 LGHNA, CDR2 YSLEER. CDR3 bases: TGCGCCAGCAGCCAAGCTTATGAGGCTGCCGAGCAGTACTTC. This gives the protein CASSQAYEAAEQYF.

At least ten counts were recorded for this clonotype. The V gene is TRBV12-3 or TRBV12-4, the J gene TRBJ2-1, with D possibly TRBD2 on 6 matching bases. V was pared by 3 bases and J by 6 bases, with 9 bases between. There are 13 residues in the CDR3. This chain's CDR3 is CASSFGGSNEQFF. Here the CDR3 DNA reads TGTGCCAGCAGTTTCGGGGGTTCCAATGAGCAGTTCTTC.

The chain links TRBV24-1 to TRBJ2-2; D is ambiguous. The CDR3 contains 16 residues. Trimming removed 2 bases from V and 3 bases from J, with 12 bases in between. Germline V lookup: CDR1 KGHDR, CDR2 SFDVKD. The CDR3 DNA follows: TGTGCCACCAGTGATTCTATCACGGCGTACACCGGGGAGCTGTTTTTT. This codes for CATSDSITAYTGELFF.

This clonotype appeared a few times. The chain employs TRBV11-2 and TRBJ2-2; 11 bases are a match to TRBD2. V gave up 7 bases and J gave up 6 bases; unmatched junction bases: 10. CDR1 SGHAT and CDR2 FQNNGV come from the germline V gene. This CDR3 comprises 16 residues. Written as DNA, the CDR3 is TGTGCCAGCAACCTACTAGCGGGAGAGCGTGCCGGGGAGCTGTTTTTT. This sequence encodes CASNLLAGERAGELFF.

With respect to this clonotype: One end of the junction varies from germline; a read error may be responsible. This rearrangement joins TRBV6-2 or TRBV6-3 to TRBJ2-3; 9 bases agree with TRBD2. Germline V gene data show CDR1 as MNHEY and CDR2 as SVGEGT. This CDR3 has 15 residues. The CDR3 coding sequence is TGTGTCAGCAGTTACTCGAGTCTAGCGGGATCTACGCAGTATTTT. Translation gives CVSSYSSLAGSTQYF.

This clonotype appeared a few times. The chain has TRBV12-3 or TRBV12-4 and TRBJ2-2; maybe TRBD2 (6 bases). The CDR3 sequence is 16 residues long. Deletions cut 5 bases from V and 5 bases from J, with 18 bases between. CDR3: CASSLPSAPGTGELFF. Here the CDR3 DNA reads TGTGCCAGCAGTCTGCCTAGCGCCCCGGGGACCGGGGAGCTGTTTTTT.

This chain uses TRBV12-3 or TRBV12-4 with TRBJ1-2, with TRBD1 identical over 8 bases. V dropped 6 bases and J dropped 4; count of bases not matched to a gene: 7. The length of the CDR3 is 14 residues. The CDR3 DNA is TGTGCCAGCAGACCAGGGGGCGCCGGCTATGGCTACACCTTC. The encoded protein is CASRPGGAGYGYTF.

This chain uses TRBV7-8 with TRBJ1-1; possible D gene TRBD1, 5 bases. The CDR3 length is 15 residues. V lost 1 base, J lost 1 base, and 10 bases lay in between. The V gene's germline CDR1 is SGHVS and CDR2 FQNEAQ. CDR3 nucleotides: TGTGCCAGCAGCTTAGGAGCAGGGCCGAACACTGAAGCTTTCTTT. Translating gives CASSLGAGPNTEAFF.

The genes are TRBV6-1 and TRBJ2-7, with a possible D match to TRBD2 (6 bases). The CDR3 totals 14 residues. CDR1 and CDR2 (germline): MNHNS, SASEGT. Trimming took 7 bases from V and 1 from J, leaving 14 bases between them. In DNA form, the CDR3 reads TGTGCCAGCACTATTAGTGGGGGGTCCTACGAGCAGTACTTC. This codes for CASTISGGSYEQYF.

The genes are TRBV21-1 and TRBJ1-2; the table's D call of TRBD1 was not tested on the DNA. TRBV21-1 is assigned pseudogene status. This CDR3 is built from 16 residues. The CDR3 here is CARTGQEIPQSYGYTF. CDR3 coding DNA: TGTGCCAGGACGGGACAGGAGATTCCTCAGTCCTATGGCTACACCTTC.

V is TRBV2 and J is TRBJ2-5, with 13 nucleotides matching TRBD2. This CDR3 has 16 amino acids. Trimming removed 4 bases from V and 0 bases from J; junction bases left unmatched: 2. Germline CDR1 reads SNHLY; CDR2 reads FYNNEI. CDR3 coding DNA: TGTGCCAGCAGTGCAGGACTAGCGGGGGACCAAGAGACCCAGTACTTC. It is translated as CASSAGLAGDQETQYF.